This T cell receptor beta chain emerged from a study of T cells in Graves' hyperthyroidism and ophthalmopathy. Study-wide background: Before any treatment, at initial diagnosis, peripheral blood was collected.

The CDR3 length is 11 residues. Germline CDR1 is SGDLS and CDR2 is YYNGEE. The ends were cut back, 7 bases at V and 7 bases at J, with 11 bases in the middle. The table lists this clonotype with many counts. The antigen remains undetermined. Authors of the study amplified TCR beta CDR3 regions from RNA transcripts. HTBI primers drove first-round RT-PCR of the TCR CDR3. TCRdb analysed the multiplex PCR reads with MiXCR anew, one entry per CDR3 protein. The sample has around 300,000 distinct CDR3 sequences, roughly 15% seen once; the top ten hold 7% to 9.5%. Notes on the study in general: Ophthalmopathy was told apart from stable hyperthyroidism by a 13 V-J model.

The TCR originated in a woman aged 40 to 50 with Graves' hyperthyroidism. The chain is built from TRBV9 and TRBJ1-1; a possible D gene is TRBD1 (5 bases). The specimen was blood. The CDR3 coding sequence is TGTGCCAGCTCAGGGACTGGTGAAGCTTTCTTT. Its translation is CASSGTGEAFF.